The entry below describes one T cell receptor (beta chain). The data are from a study of blood T cell repertoires in COVID-19. Study in general: The United States, Italy and Spain were the sources of the acute and convalescent COVID-19 samples. PBMCs, B-cell-depleted T cells, or T cells provided the cDNA or gDNA that made up the material.

Under the authors' procedure: Using reference gene primer amplification, nucleated cell counts were estimated. Sequenced by immunoSEQ multiplex PCR; TCRdb stores in-frame clones only, minus some. The DNA was the basis for D and trimming; V, J and clone size are from that table. The table includes about 190,000 clones, 80% detected once. The junction had 10 bases not matched to a gene; V was cut back by 6 bases and J by 3 bases. CDR1 is SNHLY and CDR2 is FYNNEI in the germline V gene. This CDR3 comprises 16 residues. The rearrangement links TRBV2 to TRBJ2-1; 8 bases are a match to TRBD2. Specimen: peripheral blood. The sequence was obtained from a man aged 55 to 69 with acute or convalescent COVID-19. The CDR3 spells CASSAFGLAGYNEQFF. The CDR3 coding sequence is TGTGCCAGCAGCGCCTTTGGGCTAGCGGGCTACAATGAGCAGTTCTTC.